The rows below give T cell receptor beta chains drawn from one sample of a study of blood T cell repertoires in COVID-19. TCRdb's table, derived via immunoSEQ multiplex PCR, lists solely in-frame clones and lacks some. The sample has some 190,000 clones; roughly 82% are singletons. Sequencing input: peripheral blood. The source of these receptors is a woman aged 55 to 70 with COVID-19, enrolled during active disease. CDR3s leave out the opening cysteine and the closing phenylalanine or tryptophan. Fields, in order: D gene, V gene, J gene, CDR3 protein. A D gene is named only where the DNA matches it firmly.

>NA|TRBV5-4|TRBJ2-5
ASSFEGRAYQETQY
>TRBD1|TRBV9|TRBJ2-1
ASSPAPGQGRNEQF
>TRBD1|TRBV19|TRBJ1-2
ASRKGTGTPINYGYT
>TRBD1|TRBV30|TRBJ1-6
AWSAGQDNSPLH
>NA|TRBV19|TRBJ1-2
ASSRTAGDGYT
>TRBD1|TRBV5-1|TRBJ1-1
ASSLNTGGGEAF
>TRBD1|TRBV28|TRBJ2-5
ASSCAVSFRQGPQETQY
>NA|TRBV11-2|TRBJ2-1
ASSLVTGSAYNEQF
>NA|TRBV11-1|TRBJ2-5
ASSFSSFPEETQY
>NA|TRBV11-2|TRBJ2-1
ASSSSGYSYNEQF
>NA|TRBV4-1|TRBJ2-2
ASSQVGIRAGELF
>NA|TRBV29-1|TRBJ2-3
SVEDHPGERPRTDTQY
>TRBD1|TRBV19|TRBJ2-2
ASSIGTGNTGELF
>TRBD2|TRBV7-2|TRBJ2-3
ASSLNLAGGPDTQY
>TRBD2|TRBV19|TRBJ2-1
ASSTLSGGTTSYNEQF
>TRBD2|TRBV27|TRBJ2-1
ASTPSLAGRYNEQF
>NA|TRBV19|TRBJ2-7
ASSGELLSYEQY
>TRBD1|TRBV12-5|TRBJ1-5
ASGLTGSEPQH
>NA|TRBV11-3|TRBJ1-6
ASSPNRERGPYNSPLH
>TRBD2|TRBV28|TRBJ2-7
ASSLWGSGRVSSYEQY
>TRBD1|TRBV2|TRBJ2-2
ASSGTGNTGELF
>TRBD1|TRBV29-1|TRBJ1-2
SVEDLGTAYGYT
>NA|TRBV7-3|TRBJ1-6
ASSLSGGNSYNSPLH
>TRBD1|TRBV30|TRBJ1-2
AWSKNRGYGYT
>NA|TRBV2|TRBJ1-4
ASDGGATNEKLF
>TRBD1|TRBV5-6|TRBJ1-2
ASSSTGLNYGYT
>TRBD2|TRBV11-2|TRBJ2-7
ASSLAPTSGSTYEQY
>TRBD2|TRBV11-3|TRBJ2-1
ASSPGLAGGPGEQF
>NA|TRBV3-1/TRBV3-2|TRBJ1-2
ASRSAIPGYGYT
>NA|TRBV5-1|TRBJ2-1
ASSLASSGFVNEQF
>NA|TRBV5-1|TRBJ1-4
ASSLGGGTTNEKLF